A single sample is the source of the 9 T cell receptor beta chains below, sequenced in a study of cytomegalovirus exposure and HLA in healthy donors. PCR primers comprised 60 Vbeta and 13 Jbeta primers. Produced via immunoSEQ multiplex PCR; TCRdb's table is partial and in-frame only. The table shows about 170,000 clones, with 82% occurring only once. Sequenced sample: PBMCs. The receptors were gathered from a male donor in good health and CMV-seronegative.

The chain carries TRBV5-4 and TRBJ1-2, with D perhaps matching TRBD1 (5 bases). The CDR3 sequence is 13 residues long. Between the trimmed V and J ends, which lost 10 bases and 4 bases, there was a span of 17 bases. CDR1 and CDR2 from the germline V gene are SGHNT and YYREEE (reference sequence). The chain's CDR3 is CAGNAGPSYGYTF. The DNA for the CDR3 is TGTGCCGGGAACGCAGGGCCGTCCTATGGCTACACCTTC. Full variable domain (outside the CDR3, taken from reference TRBV5-4 and TRBJ1-2): ETGVTQSPTHLIKTRGQQVTLRCSSQSGHNTVSWYQQALGQGPQFIFQYYREEENGRGNFPPRFSGLQFPNYSSELNVNALELDDSALYLCAGNAGPSYGYTFGSGTRLTVV.

V gene TRBV13 combines with J gene TRBJ2-3; 9 positions agree with TRBD2. There are 13 residues in the CDR3. Germline V gives CDR1 PRHDT, CDR2 FYEKMQ (reference sequence). Germline trimming cut 8 bases from V and 1 base from J; bases unmatched to any gene: 1. CDR3: CASQREGTDTQYF. CDR3 nucleotide sequence: TGTGCCAGCCAGCGGGAGGGCACAGATACGCAGTATTTT.

As for this clone: Other DNA sequences in the same sample also yield this CDR3. This chain links TRBV9 with TRBJ1-5; weak D call: TRBD1 (6 bases). The germline V gene encodes CDR1 SGDLS and CDR2 YYNGEE. The CDR3 sequence is 12 residues long. The germline V and J ends were trimmed by 3 bases and 5 bases, with 6 bases remaining between them. CDR3 sequence reads: CASSAGDQPQHF. The CDR3 coding sequence is TGTGCCAGCAGCGCAGGGGATCAGCCCCAGCATTTT. The whole variable domain, remainder taken from reference TRBV9 and TRBJ1-5, is DSGVTQTPKHLITATGQRVTLRCSPRSGDLSVYWYQQSLDQGLQFLIQYYNGEERAKGNILERFSAQQFPDLHSELNLSSLELGDSALYFCASSAGDQPQHFGDGTRLSIL.

The CDR3 here is CASSKSIGINTEAFF. DNA of the CDR3: TGTGCCAGTAGTAAGAGTATCGGGATAAACACTGAAGCTTTCTTT. This chain uses TRBV19 with TRBJ1-1; D is uncertain. CDR3 size: 15 residues. V shed 4 bases and J shed 2 bases, with 14 bases lying between them. Germline-derived CDR1 and CDR2 are LNHDA and SQIVND (reference sequence). The full variable domain, completed using reference TRBV19 and TRBJ1-1, is DGGITQSPKYLFRKEGQNVTLSCEQNLNHDAMYWYRQDPGQGLRLIYYSQIVNDFQKGDIAEGYSVSREKKESFPLTVTSAQKNPTAFYLCASSKSIGINTEAFFGQGTRLTVV.

The chain joins TRBV5-1 to TRBJ2-3; 7 bases agree with TRBD1. CDR1 and CDR2 from the germline V gene are SGHRS and YFSETQ. The CDR3 contains 15 residues. After removal of 0 bases from V and 2 bases from J, the junction contained 3 bases not matched to a gene. The CDR3 DNA is TGCGCCAGCAGCTTGGCAGGGGGATCCACAGATACGCAGTATTTT. This codes for CASSLAGGSTDTQYF.

CDR3 region: CASSKGTGYGYTF. DNA for the CDR3: TGTGCCAGCAGTAAGGGGACAGGGTATGGCTACACCTTC. The V and J genes are TRBV6-6 and TRBJ1-2; 9 positions match TRBD1. Germline CDR1 MNHNY, CDR2 SVGAGI (reference sequence). Trimming at V came to 5 bases and at J to 5 bases, leaving 3 bases not matched to a gene. CDR3 length equals 13 residues.

The rearrangement uses TRBV11-2 and TRBJ2-1; D is possibly TRBD1 (7 bases). The V end was cut by 4 bases, the J end by 6 bases, with 13 bases between. The length of the CDR3 is 14 residues. Germline assignment: CDR1 SGHAT and CDR2 FQNNGV. CDR3 region: CASSSGGWGNEQFF. The CDR3 region has the DNA TGTGCCAGCAGCTCAGGGGGGTGGGGCAATGAGCAGTTCTTC.

The V gene is TRBV2, the J gene TRBJ2-5; 14 bases match TRBD2. Trimming cost V 4 bases and J 0 bases; bases outside gene matches: 7. The V gene's germline CDR1 is SNHLY and CDR2 FYNNEI. The length of the CDR3 is 18 residues. The CDR3 region has the DNA TGTGCCAGCAGTGGCGGGACTAGCGGGGGCCGGTACCAAGAGACCCAGTACTTC. Protein: CASSGGTSGGRYQETQYF.

This sequence joins TRBV6-5 and TRBJ2-5; 9 nucleotides align to TRBD2. Germline CDR1 reads MNHEY; CDR2 reads SVGAGI. The CDR3 is 15 amino acids. V shed 3 bases, J shed 4 bases, and the junction held 6 bases outside the gene matches. The chain's CDR3 is CASSYVVAGVETQYF. CDR3 in DNA: TGTGCCAGCAGTTATGTTGTAGCGGGAGTAGAGACCCAGTACTTC.